The sequence of this T cell receptor beta chain was determined in a study of T cell responses to AZD1222 COVID-19 vaccine. Sequenced by immunoSEQ multiplex PCR; TCRdb stores in-frame clones only, minus some. The table includes around 100,000 clones, 85% detected once. Second-dose groups at about 4 or about 12 weeks were pooled. This clone was counted a few times. What it binds is not known. Study-wide points: Compared with day 0, the breadth and depth of the Spike-specific TCR repertoire rose significantly after two doses of AZD1222.

Germline CDR1 SNHLY, CDR2 FYNNEI. The CDR3 covers 16 residues. V shed 0 bases, J shed 5 bases, and the junction held 5 bases outside the gene matches. The chain combines TRBV2 with TRBJ1-5, with 9 bases fitting TRBD1. The clonotype comes from an adult who received the AZD1222 COVID-19 vaccine. The sequencing used peripheral blood, collected 28 days after the second AZD1222 dose. The CDR3 sequence is CASSEAGGQGHQPQHF. The CDR3 DNA follows: TGTGCCAGCAGTGAAGCCGGGGGACAGGGTCATCAGCCCCAGCATTTT.